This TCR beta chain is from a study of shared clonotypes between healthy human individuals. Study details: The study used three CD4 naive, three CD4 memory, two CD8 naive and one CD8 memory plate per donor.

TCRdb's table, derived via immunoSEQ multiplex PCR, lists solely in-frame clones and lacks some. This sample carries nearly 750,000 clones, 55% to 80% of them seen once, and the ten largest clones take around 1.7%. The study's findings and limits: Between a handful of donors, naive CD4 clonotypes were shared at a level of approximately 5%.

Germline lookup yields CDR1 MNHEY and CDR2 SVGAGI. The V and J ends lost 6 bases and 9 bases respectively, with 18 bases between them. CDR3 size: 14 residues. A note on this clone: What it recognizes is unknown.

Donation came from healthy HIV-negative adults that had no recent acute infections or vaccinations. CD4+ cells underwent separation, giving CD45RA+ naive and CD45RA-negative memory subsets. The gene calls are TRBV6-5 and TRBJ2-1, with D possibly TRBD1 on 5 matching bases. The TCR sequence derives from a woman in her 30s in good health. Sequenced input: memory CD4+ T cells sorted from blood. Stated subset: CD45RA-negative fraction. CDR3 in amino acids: CASSPVGITGEQFF. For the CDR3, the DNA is TGTGCCAGCAGCCCAGTTGGTATCACAGGTGAGCAGTTCTTC.